This T cell receptor beta chain was recovered during a study of blood T cell repertoires in COVID-19. As for the study in general: Sites in the United States, Italy and Spain provided acute and convalescent COVID-19 samples. Sources were T cells, B-cell-depleted T cells, or PBMCs; the material itself was cDNA or gDNA.

In the source study's methods: Reference gene primer amplification gave nucleated cell count estimates. Sequenced by immunoSEQ multiplex PCR; TCRdb stores in-frame clones only, minus some. That table supplies the V and J calls and clone size; D and trimming were determined from the DNA. This sample has about 240,000 clones, with roughly 80% found just once. This clone was detected only a few times. V was clipped by 2 bases and J by 9 bases; unmatched bases: 11. CDR3 size: 15 residues. CDR1 LGHDT and CDR2 YNNKEL come from the germline V gene (reference sequence). This chain uses TRBV3-1 (or the pseudogene TRBV3-2) with TRBJ2-7; TRBD1 agrees at 9 bases. Sequencing input: peripheral blood. The TCR sequence derives from a woman aged 80 or older with acute or convalescent COVID-19. The CDR3 bases are TGTGCCAGCAGCCAACTCCGGGACAGGGAGCGACGGCAGTACTTC. Encoded protein: CASSQLRDRERRQYF.